There are many counts of the clone carrying this T cell receptor beta chain. Its antigen is still unknown. The sample is drawn from a study of T cells in Graves' hyperthyroidism and ophthalmopathy. Study-wide context: Specimen type is peripheral blood, collected at initial diagnosis prior to any treatment.

RNA transcripts gave rise to amplified TCR beta CDR3 regions. Using the HTBI primer set, a first-round RT-PCR was run on the TCR CDR3. TCRdb fed the multiplex PCR reads into MiXCR, producing one record per CDR3 protein. This sample carries about 640,000 distinct CDR3 sequences, 20% of them seen once, and the ten largest clones take around a third. General study findings and limits: Also found in blood were most expanded thyroid clonotypes above 0.001. Ophthalmopathy, as predicted by the model, came a median 6.5 months after the prediction.

The CDR3 contains 12 residues. The ends lost 8 bases at V and 6 bases at J; junction bases unmatched: 4. Germline V gives CDR1 LGHDT, CDR2 YNNKEL (reference sequence). The sequenced material came from blood. The sequence was obtained from a man younger than 40 with Graves' ophthalmopathy. The chain employs TRBV3-1 and TRBJ1-2, with TRBD1 identical over 9 bases. The CDR3 spells CASSGTGNGYTF. As DNA, the CDR3 is TGTGCCAGCTCCGGGACAGGGAATGGCTACACCTTC.